The present TCR beta chain was sequenced within a study of Graves' ophthalmopathy and Graves' hyperthyroidism. Study-wide context: Hyperthyroidism counted as stable given no ophthalmopathy within 18 months of follow-up.

As concerns this clonotype: No antigen is known for it.

V gave up 1 base and J gave up 12 bases, with 13 bases separating them. Germline loops: CDR1 SQVTM, CDR2 ANQGSEA. The CDR3 has 12 residues. CDR3 regions of TCR beta were amplified from RNA transcripts. HTBI primers were used in a first-round RT-PCR, which preceded a second-round multiplex PCR. TCRdb re-called the multiplex PCR reads with MiXCR, one entry per CDR3 protein. The table records over a million distinct CDR3 sequences, 35% to 45% of them present only once. Overall study results and limits: Most expanded clonotypes in thyroid above 0.001 frequency also showed up in blood.

The source material was peripheral blood or thyroid tissue (not recorded which). The chain is built from TRBV29-1 and TRBJ2-1; tentative D call: TRBD2 (6 bases). The origin of this receptor is an adult man with Graves' hyperthyroidism. In DNA, the CDR3 is TGCAGCGTTGAAGTCTCGGGGGTAGGGCAGTTCTTC. Its translation: CSVEVSGVGQFF.